Presented here are 10 T cell receptor beta chains from one specimen sequenced in a study of T-cell reconstitution after alpha-beta-depleted transplantation in children (dated by TCRdb to the mid-2010s). The library relied on PCR. Instrument used: Illumina HiSeq 2500. TCR libraries were prepared with molecular barcoding, using unique molecular identifiers to normalize TCRbeta repertoire quantification. TCRdb trimmed the raw reads at Q25, called clones with MiXCR and kept productive beta chains. For every CDR3 protein sequence, its rows merge into one entry that carries the most common genes and DNA. Here the sample has approximately 79,000 distinct CDR3 sequences; 15% to 20% occur a single time. About 51% of the sample is taken by the ten largest. The intended sense of this specimen's treatment or condition label: allogeneic hematopoietic cell transplantation with graft depleted of TCRalphabeta T cells and CD19 B cells.

The material was PBMCs, mostly from graft donor cells, obtained 360 days after TCRalphabeta/CD19-depleted stem cell transplant. These receptors all come from a male patient aged 2-9 years who had a stem cell transplant for acute lymphoblastic leukemia, so the T cells may come from the graft donor.

This clonotype was seen more than once but under ten times. The V and J genes are TRBV9 and TRBJ2-1; TRBD2 might be the D (6 bases). V was trimmed by 0 bases and J by 8 bases, leaving 21 bases between them. CDR3 size: 17 residues. Germline values: CDR1 SGDLS, CDR2 YYNGEE. CDR3 nucleotide sequence: TGTGCCAGCAGCGTAGACCTAAGCGGGCTACTTCGAGATGAGCAGTTCTTC. Translated: CASSVDLSGLLRDEQFF.

The chain carries TRBV11-2 and TRBJ2-7; D not resolved. The CDR3 has 13 residues. The germline V gene encodes CDR1 SGHAT and CDR2 FQNNGV. Deletions cut 0 bases from V and 6 bases from J, with 9 bases between. Written as DNA, the CDR3 is TGTGCCAGCAGCTTAGATATCCTCCCCGAGCAGTACTTC. This sequence encodes CASSLDILPEQYF.

The V gene is TRBV4-2, the J gene TRBJ2-7; TRBD2 aligns across 7 bases. This CDR3 region has 17 residues. The J segment lost 4 bases and the V segment lost 0 bases, leaving 12 bases of the junction unmatched. Germline loops: CDR1 LGHNA, CDR2 YNFKEQ. The CDR3 sequence is CASSQEGKGLPFYEQYF. The DNA of the CDR3 is TGTGCCAGCAGCCAAGAGGGGAAGGGACTACCCTTTTACGAGCAGTACTTC.

This clonotype was counted ten times or more. The chain links TRBV5-1 to TRBJ2-2, with 13 bases that match TRBD2. Per germline, CDR1 SGHRS and CDR2 YFSETQ. V lost 3 bases to trimming and J lost 0 bases; unmatched junction nucleotides: 2. CDR3 length: 17 amino acids. As DNA, the CDR3 is TGCGCCAGCAGCTGGACTAGCGGGAGTCCGAACACCGGGGAGCTGTTTTTT. The encoded protein is CASSWTSGSPNTGELFF.

This clonotype is classed as large. The gene calls are TRBV24-1 and TRBJ2-3; 11 nucleotides match TRBD2. Unmatched junction bases numbered 13, after V lost 10 bases and J lost 5 bases. The CDR3 covers 16 residues. CDR1 and CDR2 from the germline V gene are KGHDR and SFDVKD. The CDR3 sequence: CATSRTSGLAIDTQYF. CDR3 DNA: TGTGCCACTTCGAGGACTAGCGGGTTAGCAATAGATACGCAGTATTTT.

This clonotype was seen ten or more times. V and J are TRBV5-1 and TRBJ2-1; 10 bases line up with TRBD2. This CDR3 comprises 16 residues. Germline-derived CDR1 and CDR2 are SGHRS and YFSETQ. V dropped 4 bases and J dropped 2; count of bases not matched to a gene: 6. CDR3 nucleotides: TGCGCCAGCAGCGGGGGACTAGCGATACCCTACAATGAGCAGTTCTTC. Encoded protein: CASSGGLAIPYNEQFF.

This clonotype was seen repeatedly, ten times or more. The chain has TRBV2 and TRBJ2-1, with D possibly being TRBD1 (5 bases). This CDR3 is 16 amino acids long. CDR1 is SNHLY, CDR2 FYNNEI, per germline. The germline V and J ends were trimmed by 2 bases and 0 bases, with 11 bases remaining between them. DNA of the CDR3: TGTGCCAGCAGTGAAAGACAGTTTTTCTCCTACAATGAGCAGTTCTTC. It specifies CASSERQFFSYNEQFF.

The chain links TRBV4-1 to TRBJ2-7, with 8 bases aligning to TRBD2. J was trimmed by 3 bases and V by 4 bases; bases with no gene match: 11. The CDR3 is 16 residues long. CDR1 is MGHRA, CDR2 YSYEKL, per germline. The CDR3 DNA follows: TGCGCCAGCAGCCCCCATTCAGCGGGGGCCGGCTACGAGCAGTACTTC. It codes for CASSPHSAGAGYEQYF.

In regard to this clonotype: No conserved phenylalanine or tryptophan ends this CDR3, so it is likely a read error. The chain couples TRBV5-1 to TRBJ2-5, with D possibly being TRBD2 (6 bases). The CDR3 runs 15 residues. The ends were cut back, 0 bases at V and 2 bases at J, with 11 bases in the middle. From germline, CDR1 is SGHRS and CDR2 YFSETQ. The CDR3 sequence is CASSLGGTAQETQYL. The CDR3, as DNA: TGCGCCAGCAGCTTGGGGGGGACTGCTCAAGAGACCCAGTACCTC.

This clonotype was detected only a few times. The chain employs TRBV4-1 and TRBJ2-1; the D call may be TRBD1 or TRBD2 (5 bases each). The germline gives CDR1 MGHRA, CDR2 YSYEKL. Trimming left V 4 bases short and J 4 bases short, with 20 bases between. The CDR3 has 17 amino acids. CDR3 DNA: TGCGCCAGCAGCCCTTACCGTTTGGGGGACCCATACAATGAGCAGTTCTTC. Its protein product is CASSPYRLGDPYNEQFF.